This TCR beta chain was identified during a study of beta chain features in type 1 diabetes. Study-level results: Type 1 diabetes patients had TCRB CDR3s that were shorter (moderately but significantly so) in all four CD4+ subsets.

The CDR3 covers 17 residues. V was clipped by 4 bases and J by 2 bases, with 21 bases between them. From germline, CDR1 is MGHRA and CDR2 YSYEKL. Expressed TCRB transcripts were sequenced, since all the RNA that had been isolated was reverse transcribed. The method was immunoSEQ multiplex PCR; TCRdb's version includes in-frame clones alone and lacks a portion of them. Among hundreds of thousands of clones, about 14% were seen once, and the ten largest hold nearly 0.04%. For this clone: The antigen remains unidentified.

The TCR comes from a man aged 18 to 29 with type 1 diabetes. The chain links TRBV4-1 to TRBJ2-7, with D perhaps matching TRBD1 (5 bases). The sample consisted of naive CD4+ T cells from blood. CDR3: CASSPLSRRQQTYEQYF. In DNA, the CDR3 is TGCGCCAGCAGCCCCCTCTCCAGGAGACAGCAGACCTACGAGCAGTACTTC.